This T cell receptor (beta chain) was sequenced in a study of blood T cell repertoires in COVID-19. Turning to the study itself: The United States, Italy and Spain supplied acute and convalescent COVID-19 samples. PBMCs, B-cell-depleted T cells, or T cells provided the cDNA or gDNA that made up the material.

As handled by the study authors: From reference gene primer amplification, estimates of nucleated cell counts were derived. The assay was immunoSEQ multiplex PCR, and TCRdb's table has in-frame clones only and misses some. Clonal size and the V and J genes are those of that table, whereas D and trimming came from the DNA. The sample shows roughly 300,000 clones, around 87% of them seen only once. Germline CDR1 and CDR2: LGHDT and YNNKEL (reference sequence). The CDR3 spans 16 residues. V gave up 0 bases and J gave up 0 bases, with 11 bases separating them. Sequencing was done on a sample of peripheral blood. The chain carries TRBV3-1 (or the pseudogene TRBV3-2) and TRBJ2-5; no clear D gene. This sequence originates from a woman aged 50 to 60 who had recovered from COVID-19. The CDR3, as DNA: TGTGCCAGCAGCCAAGATGCCCACGGGTACCAAGAGACCCAGTACTTC. It yields the protein CASSQDAHGYQETQYF.